This passage covers 24 T cell receptor beta chains from one sample sequenced in a study of shared clonotypes between healthy human individuals. The assay was immunoSEQ multiplex PCR, and TCRdb's table has in-frame clones only and misses some. The sample lists 1.4 million to 1.5 million clones, over 95% seen once, with roughly 1.2% in the top ten. The sequenced sample consisted of naive CD4+ T cells sorted from blood. Subset specified: CD45RA+ positively selected. The receptors derive from a man aged 25 to 40 in good health.

This chain connects TRBV14 to TRBJ2-2, with 8 bases that match TRBD2. With 0 bases clipped from V and 2 bases from J, the junction kept 14 bases outside the gene matches. Germline loops: CDR1 SGHDN, CDR2 FVKESK. This CDR3 contains 20 residues. In nucleotides, the CDR3 is TGTGCCAGCAGCCAAGATTTTGTCTTGGGGCTAGCGGGCAACACCGGGGAGCTGTTTTTT. Amino acids: CASSQDFVLGLAGNTGELFF.

The chain recombines TRBV6-6 with TRBJ2-7; D is possibly TRBD2 (7 bases). The CDR3 is 16 amino acids. V lost 0 bases to trimming and J lost 2 bases, with 14 bases between them. Germline CDR1 is MNHNY and CDR2 is SVGAGI (reference sequence). The chain's CDR3 is CASSYSRGASTYEQYF. The CDR3 DNA follows: TGTGCCAGCAGTTACTCCCGGGGGGCGAGTACCTACGAGCAGTACTTC.

The J gene is TRBJ2-5, the V gene TRBV7-2; 12 bases match TRBD2. The CDR3 sequence is 19 residues long. Germline V gene data show CDR1 as SGHTA and CDR2 as FQGNSA. The J segment lost 5 bases and the V segment lost 5 bases, leaving 18 bases of the junction unmatched. The CDR3 DNA reads as TGTGCCAGCAGCCCACCTTTCGGGACTAGCGGGCCTCGGTGGGAGACCCAGTACTTC. It encodes CASSPPFGTSGPRWETQYF.

The chain links TRBV18 to TRBJ2-1; D unresolved. Germline CDR1 is KGHSH and CDR2 is LQKENI. Trimming took 3 bases from V and 0 from J, leaving 9 bases between them. This CDR3 comprises 15 residues. CDR3: CASSPRRSSYNEQFF. CDR3 coding DNA: TGTGCCAGCTCACCTCGCCGGAGCTCCTACAATGAGCAGTTCTTC.

The chain is built from TRBV19 and TRBJ1-1, with 7 bases aligning to TRBD1. The germline V gene has CDR1 LNHDA and CDR2 SQIVND (reference sequence). The CDR3 totals 14 residues. Trimming at V came to 5 bases and at J to 3 bases, leaving 6 bases not matched to a gene. The CDR3 DNA sequence: TGTGCCAGTAGTGCCGCACAGGGGTACACTGAAGCTTTCTTT. Translating gives CASSAAQGYTEAFF. The whole variable domain, filled in from reference TRBV19 and TRBJ1-1, reads DGGITQSPKYLFRKEGQNVTLSCEQNLNHDAMYWYRQDPGQGLRLIYYSQIVNDFQKGDIAEGYSVSREKKESFPLTVTSAQKNPTAFYLCASSAAQGYTEAFFGQGTRLTVV.

This sequence joins TRBV5-4 and TRBJ2-7; D unresolved. V lost 0 bases and J 4 bases, leaving 5 bases between the germline ends. Germline lookup yields CDR1 SGHNT and CDR2 YYREEE (reference sequence). The CDR3 extends over 12 amino acids. CDR3 region: CASSLDLYEQYF. The CDR3 region has the DNA TGTGCCAGCAGCTTGGATTTGTACGAGCAGTACTTC.

The chain uses TRBV29-1 and TRBJ2-1; 14 nucleotides line up with TRBD2. V dropped 7 bases and J dropped 6; count of bases not matched to a gene: 5. Germline V gene sequence: CDR1 SQVTM, CDR2 ANQGSEA. This CDR3 is 14 amino acids long. This CDR3 reads CSAKGLAGVNEQFF. As DNA, the CDR3 is TGCAGCGCCAAGGGACTAGCGGGAGTCAATGAGCAGTTCTTC.

The chain employs TRBV7-9 and TRBJ1-1; D is uncertain. The V gene's germline CDR1 is SEHNR and CDR2 FQNEAQ (reference sequence). There are 13 residues in the CDR3. The V end lost 5 bases, the J end lost 7 bases, and 14 bases lay between the germline ends. CDR3 amino acids: CASSPSGWGEAFF. The CDR3 DNA reads as TGTGCCAGCAGCCCGTCGGGATGGGGTGAAGCTTTCTTT.

The rearrangement links TRBV14 to TRBJ2-1; a possible D gene is TRBD2 (6 bases). This CDR3 has 14 amino acids. Germline-derived CDR1 and CDR2 are SGHDN and FVKESK. V dropped 1 base and J dropped 8 bases, with 12 bases sitting between them. CDR3 residues: CASSQAGEADEQFF. Written as DNA, the CDR3 is TGTGCCAGCAGCCAAGCGGGAGAGGCGGATGAGCAGTTCTTC.

This rearrangement joins TRBV27 to TRBJ2-5; TRBD1 aligns across 8 bases. This CDR3 comprises 16 residues. Germline V lookup: CDR1 MNHEY, CDR2 SMNVEV (reference sequence). J was trimmed by 1 base and V by 4 bases; bases with no gene match: 8. CDR3 nucleotides: TGTGCCAGCAGTTGGCGCCGGGGGACAGGCCAAGAGACCCAGTACTTC. Amino acid sequence: CASSWRRGTGQETQYF.

The V and J genes are TRBV19 and TRBJ2-6; perhaps TRBD2 as D (6 bases). CDR3 size: 17 residues. The V and J ends lost 4 bases and 0 bases respectively, with 13 bases between them. Germline V gives CDR1 LNHDA, CDR2 SQIVND (reference sequence). CDR3 in DNA: TGTGCCAGTAGTAAACTCAGGAGGGGCTCTGGGGCCAACGTCCTGACTTTC. This translates into CASSKLRRGSGANVLTF.

The chain carries TRBV2 and TRBJ2-3, with D possibly matching TRBD2 (6 bases). This CDR3 is built from 14 residues. Per the germline V gene, CDR1 is SNHLY and CDR2 is FYNNEI. V was cut by 10 bases and J by 3 bases, with 17 bases left in between. CDR3 loop: CANAVEGATDTQYF. In nucleotides, the CDR3 is TGTGCCAACGCCGTGGAGGGAGCAACAGATACGCAGTATTTT. Full variable domain (rest looked up from reference TRBV2 and TRBJ2-3): EPEVTQTPSHQVTQMGQEVILRCVPISNHLYFYWYRQILGQKVEFLVSFYNNEISEKSEIFDDQFSVERPDGSNFTLKIRSTKLEDSAMYFCANAVEGATDTQYFGPGTRLTVL.

With regard to this clone: At the DNA level, this CDR3 is encoded by other sequences in the same sample as well. The chain has TRBV28 and TRBJ2-3; 7 bases are shared with TRBD2. This CDR3 has 15 residues. CDR1 is MDHEN and CDR2 is SYDVKM in the germline V gene. With V trimmed by 3 bases and J by 1 base, 4 bases remained unmatched. The CDR3 protein is CASSFGGVGTDTQYF. The CDR3, as DNA: TGTGCCAGCAGTTTTGGGGGGGTCGGCACAGATACGCAGTATTTT.

This clone was counted between two and nine times. The chain recombines TRBV19 with TRBJ1-2; D call uncertain. CDR1 is LNHDA and CDR2 is SQIVND in the germline V gene (reference sequence). The CDR3 is 11 residues long. Trimming pared 6 bases from V and 6 bases from J, leaving 8 bases between. CDR3 amino acids: CASRSQHGYTF. CDR3 nucleotide sequence: TGTGCCAGTAGGAGCCAGCATGGCTACACCTTC.

The chain couples TRBV30 to TRBJ1-1; D is uncertain. CDR3 size: 15 residues. The ends were cut back, 2 bases at V and 1 base at J, with 14 bases in the middle. Germline V gene sequence: CDR1 GTSNPN, CDR2 SVGIG (reference sequence). In DNA, the CDR3 is TGTGCCTGGAGTAATTTAGGTAGTGGGAACACTGAAGCTTTCTTT. Its protein product is CAWSNLGSGNTEAFF.

In DNA form, the CDR3 reads TGTGCCAGCAGCTTTAGACAGGGGGACACCGGGGAGCTGTTTTTT. Translated, it gives CASSFRQGDTGELFF. The rearrangement uses TRBV11-2 and TRBJ2-2; 9 nucleotides match TRBD1. The germline V gene has CDR1 SGHAT and CDR2 FQNNGV. J gave up 3 bases and V 3 bases, and 2 bases lay outside the gene matches. This CDR3 region has 15 residues. The full variable domain, completed using reference TRBV11-2 and TRBJ2-2, is EAGVAQSPRYKIIEKRQSVAFWCNPISGHATLYWYQQILGQGPKLLIQFQNNGVVDDSQLPKDRFSAERLKGVDSTLKIQPAKLEDSAVYLCASSFRQGDTGELFFGEGSRLTVL.

This chain joins TRBV7-2 and TRBJ2-3; the D is unclear. The CDR3 covers 14 residues. The germline V gene encodes CDR1 SGHTA and CDR2 FQGNSA. V was clipped by 5 bases and J by 4 bases, with 13 bases between them. This CDR3 reads CASSPTRSADTQYF. The CDR3, as DNA: TGTGCCAGCAGCCCTACCCGATCCGCAGATACGCAGTATTTT.

The sample holds a few counts of this clone. V usage is TRBV18 and J usage is TRBJ1-1; 7 positions agree with TRBD1. This CDR3 is 12 amino acids long. The V segment lost 3 bases and the J segment 8 bases; nucleotides outside the gene matches: 3. Germline values: CDR1 KGHSH, CDR2 LQKENI. The CDR3 reads CASSPGTEEAFF. CDR3 DNA: TGTGCCAGCTCACCCGGGACAGAAGAAGCTTTCTTT.

The rearrangement links TRBV27 to TRBJ1-5; a possible D gene is TRBD1 (5 bases). V lost 2 bases to trimming and J lost 0 bases, with 20 bases between them. The CDR3 consists of 19 residues. Germline lookup yields CDR1 MNHEY and CDR2 SMNVEV (reference sequence). Written as DNA, the CDR3 is TGTGCCAGCAGTTTAGTCATCCCGGGACGGTTTTATAGCAATCAGCCCCAGCATTTT. Its translation is CASSLVIPGRFYSNQPQHF.

A word on this clone: The identical CDR3 is also encoded by other nucleotide sequences in the sample. V usage is TRBV30 and J usage is TRBJ2-5; D gene ambiguous. The CDR3 extends over 11 amino acids. V lost 3 bases, J lost 0 bases, and 2 bases lay in between. Germline assignment: CDR1 GTSNPN and CDR2 SVGIG (reference sequence). This chain's CDR3 is CAWSYQETQYF. In DNA form, the CDR3 reads TGTGCCTGGAGCTACCAAGAGACCCAGTACTTC.

J is TRBJ2-5 and V is TRBV5-6, with 12 positions matching TRBD2. The CDR3 is 18 residues long. The V gene end was trimmed by 5 bases and the J gene end by 5 bases; junction bases not matched to a gene: 16. Germline assignment: CDR1 SGHDT and CDR2 YYEEEE. Written as DNA, the CDR3 is TGTGCCAGCAGTTCTGGACCGGGACTAGCGGGTGGTCTGGAGACCCAGTACTTC. It is translated as CASSSGPGLAGGLETQYF.

CDR3 sequence reads: CSVAGLAVNEQFF. Here the CDR3 DNA reads TGCAGCGTTGCAGGGCTAGCGGTCAATGAGCAGTTCTTC. V gene TRBV29-1 combines with J gene TRBJ2-1; TRBD2 matches 7 bases. Germline CDR1 reads SQVTM; CDR2 reads ANQGSEA. V lost 4 bases to trimming and J lost 6 bases; unmatched junction nucleotides: 6. The length of the CDR3 is 13 residues.

This rearrangement joins TRBV19 to TRBJ1-2; tentative D call: TRBD1 (5 bases). CDR1 is LNHDA and CDR2 is SQIVND in the germline V gene (reference sequence). The CDR3 is 17 amino acids. Trimming removed 6 bases from V and 0 bases from J, with 20 bases in between. The CDR3 DNA reads as TGTGCCAGTAGCCCCGCGCAGGGCAAAGCTTCTAACTATGGCTACACCTTC. Encoded protein: CASSPAQGKASNYGYTF. Using reference TRBV19 and TRBJ1-2 for the parts outside the CDR3, the full variable domain is DGGITQSPKYLFRKEGQNVTLSCEQNLNHDAMYWYRQDPGQGLRLIYYSQIVNDFQKGDIAEGYSVSREKKESFPLTVTSAQKNPTAFYLCASSPAQGKASNYGYTFGSGTRLTVV.

This chain joins TRBV6-5 and TRBJ1-2; a possible D gene is TRBD1 (6 bases). V lost 4 bases, J lost 4 bases, and 19 bases lay in between. Germline values: CDR1 MNHEY, CDR2 SVGAGI. There are 16 residues in the CDR3. The CDR3 DNA follows: TGTGCCAGCAGTTCCACCTCCTGGGGGCTCGGCTATGGCTACACCTTC. This translates into CASSSTSWGLGYGYTF.